This T cell receptor beta chain was documented in a study of T cell changes during pregnancy in multiple sclerosis. CDR1 is SGHAT and CDR2 is FQNNGV in the germline V gene. V lost 7 bases to trimming and J lost 3 bases; unmatched junction nucleotides: 10. This CDR3 is built from 15 residues. Only in-frame clones appear in the TCRdb table, and some are missing; sequencing was by immunoSEQ multiplex PCR. This table holds tens of thousands of clones, roughly 93% found once. The chain combines TRBV11-2 with TRBJ2-7, with 9 bases matching TRBD2. This clonotype was sampled from a female donor with multiple sclerosis, enrolled in a pregnancy study. This material consisted of peripheral blood, taken in the third trimester of pregnancy. CDR3 amino acids: CASTKTTSGNYEQYF. CDR3 DNA sequence: TGTGCCAGCACCAAGACGACTAGCGGAAACTACGAGCAGTACTTC.